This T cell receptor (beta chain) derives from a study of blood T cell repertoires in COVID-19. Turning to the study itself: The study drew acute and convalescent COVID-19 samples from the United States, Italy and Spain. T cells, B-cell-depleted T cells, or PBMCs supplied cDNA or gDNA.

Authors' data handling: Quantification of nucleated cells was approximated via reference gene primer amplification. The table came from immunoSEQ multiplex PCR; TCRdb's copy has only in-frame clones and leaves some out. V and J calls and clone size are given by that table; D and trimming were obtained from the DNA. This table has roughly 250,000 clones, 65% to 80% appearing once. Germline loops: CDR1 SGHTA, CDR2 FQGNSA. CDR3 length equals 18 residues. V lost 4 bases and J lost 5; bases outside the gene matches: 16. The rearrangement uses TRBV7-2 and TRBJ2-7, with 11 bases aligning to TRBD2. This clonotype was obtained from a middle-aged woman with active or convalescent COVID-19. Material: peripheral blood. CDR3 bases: TGTGCCAGCAGCTCCCTTAGCGGGGGGGCCGAAGATGGCGACGAGCAGTACGTC. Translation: CASSSLSGGAEDGDEQYV.